The clone carrying this T cell receptor beta chain was seen many times. Its specificity is unknown. The sample comes from a study of T cells after yellow fever vaccination. TCRdb independently ran MiXCR on the 5' RACE reads; one entry per CDR3 protein. The sample holds 250,000 to 400,000 distinct CDR3 sequences, about 4.5% seen once. Study-level findings and limits: Although most clonotypes did not, a small share appeared in both CD4 and CD8 compartments. Abundant clonotypes from the bulk population could contaminate FACS-sorted repertoires.

Germline V gives CDR1 SNHLY, CDR2 FYNNEI. Trimming shortened V by 3 bases and J by 0 bases, and 24 bases separated the two germline ends. This CDR3 region has 20 residues. The starting material was PBMCs, obtained 15 days after the yellow fever booster vaccination. This clonotype originated in a man younger than 35 who received the YFV17D yellow fever vaccine. The chain uses TRBV2 and TRBJ2-1, with D perhaps matching TRBD1 (5 bases). Here the CDR3 reads CASSDTSWGRVGNSYNEQFF. CDR3 DNA sequence: TGTGCCAGCAGTGACACGAGTTGGGGCAGGGTGGGGAACTCCTACAATGAGCAGTTCTTC.